This T cell receptor (beta chain) derives from a study of blood T cell repertoires in COVID-19. Some clones are missing from TCRdb's copy, which holds only in-frame ones; the method was immunoSEQ multiplex PCR. The repertoire holds about 140,000 clones, with over 80% as singletons. V was trimmed by 3 bases and J by 7 bases, leaving 18 bases between them. Germline CDR1 and CDR2: KGHSH and LQKENI. The CDR3 covers 15 residues. The sequenced sample consisted of peripheral blood. The chain employs TRBV18 and TRBJ1-2, with a tentative D call TRBD1 (6 bases). The sequence was obtained from an elderly woman with acute or convalescent COVID-19. The CDR3 nucleotides read TGTGCCAGCTCACCGGACAGCCCCGAGCGAGTTGGCTACACCTTC. This codes for CASSPDSPERVGYTF.